This T cell receptor (beta chain) came from a study of beta chain features in type 1 diabetes. Study-wide points: When cDNA is sequenced, cells with high TCR expression could be over-represented.

As every portion of the isolated RNA was reverse transcribed, the sequencing read expressed TCRB transcripts. Method: immunoSEQ multiplex PCR; TCRdb's copy keeps in-frame clones and lacks some. Seen here are 500,000 to 700,000 clones, less than 20% observed once, and the top ten hold about 0.086%. V shed 4 bases, J shed 4 bases, and the junction held 11 bases outside the gene matches. This CDR3 region has 18 residues. Germline V gene lookup returns CDR1 KGHSH and CDR2 LQKENI. The sample holds a few counts of this clone. The antigen is undetermined. The V call is TRBV18, the J call TRBJ2-1; 12 nucleotides agree with TRBD1. Sequencing was performed on naive CD4+ T cells from blood. This TCR was recovered from a man between 18 and 35 years old in good health. The CDR3 DNA follows: TGTGCCAGCTCACGTCAACCCGGGACAGGGGGCTTATACAATGAGCAGTTCTTC. Protein product: CASSRQPGTGGLYNEQFF.